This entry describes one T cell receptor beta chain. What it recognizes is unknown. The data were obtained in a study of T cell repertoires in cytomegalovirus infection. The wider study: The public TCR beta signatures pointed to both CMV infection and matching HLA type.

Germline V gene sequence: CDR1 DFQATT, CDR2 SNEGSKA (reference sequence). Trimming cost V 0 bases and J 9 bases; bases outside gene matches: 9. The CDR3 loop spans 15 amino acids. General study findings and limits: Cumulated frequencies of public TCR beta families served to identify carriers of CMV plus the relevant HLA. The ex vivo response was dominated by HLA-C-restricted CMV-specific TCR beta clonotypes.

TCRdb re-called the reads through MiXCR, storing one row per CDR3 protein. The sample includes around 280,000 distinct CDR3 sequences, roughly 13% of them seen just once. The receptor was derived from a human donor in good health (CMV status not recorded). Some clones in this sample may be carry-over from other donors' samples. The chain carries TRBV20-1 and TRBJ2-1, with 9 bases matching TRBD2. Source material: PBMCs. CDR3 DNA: TGCAGTGCTAGAGATCCCCAGCGGGAGGCAGGTGAGCAGTTCTTC. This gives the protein CSARDPQREAGEQFF.